These T cell receptor beta chains were read from a single sample in a study of post-analysis software for immune sequencing data. Via MiXCR, TCRdb re-called the PCR reads, giving one row per CDR3 protein. The repertoire holds roughly 650,000 distinct CDR3 sequences, with 55% to 70% as singletons. Sequenced sample: blood. These receptors originate from a girl aged 2 to 10 with multiple sclerosis. Each CDR3 is given without its conserved first and last residue.

CDR3 length | V gene | CDR3 protein
13 | TRBV6-5 | ASSYSPAEEETQY
14 | TRBV10-2 | ASYVLGGRAEGTQY
12 | TRBV20-1 | SARLLDYSEAQY
16 | TRBV20-1 | SARIPSGTSGGTDTQY
14 | TRBV5-1 | ASSLEGGRSYNEQF
13 | TRBV5-5 | ASSLGRAGVYEQY
12 | TRBV28 | ATEGQSSTDTQY
11 | TRBV20-1 | SASGNTLEAQY
13 | TRBV10-3 | AISDSSYSGNTIY
13 | TRBV11-2 | ASGLVLTGYYGYT
12 | TRBV29-1 | SVELTGGETEAF
14 | TRBV6-2/TRBV6-3 | ASSYLRDQEFNEQF
12 | TRBV12-3/TRBV12-4 | ASRGTSGEETQY
11 | TRBV7-8 | ASSFSRTYEQY
11 | TRBV12-3/TRBV12-4 | ASSLTAIYEQF
12 | TRBV12-3/TRBV12-4 | ASSTTATWYGYT
10 | TRBV18 | ASSPEGTGQY
12 | TRBV6-1 | ASSEPGSSYEQY
12 | TRBV7-2 | ASSWGGTNTEAF
13 | TRBV18 | ASSGDRRGNQPQH
12 | TRBV25-1 | ASGLAGYPETQY
15 | TRBV4-1 | ASSQGASGRVVYEQY
13 | TRBV10-1 | ASSEGGRGANVLT
14 | TRBV7-9 | ASSLRELSSYNEQF
13 | TRBV29-1 | SVTTGTGNINEQF
13 | TRBV7-8 | ASSLERVRGQPQH
11 | TRBV5-1 | ASSTDGYSPLH
16 | TRBV6-5 | ASSYFRGGGSGANVLT
9 | TRBV20-1 | SATTSHEQF
12 | TRBV5-1 | ASRGQPQNEKLF
11 | TRBV2 | ASNLLLTDTQY
13 | TRBV3-1 | ASSQETLARRTQY
10 | TRBV13 | ASSTRIDEQY
12 | TRBV20-1 | SARGDRSTDTQY
10 | TRBV24-1 | ATSGSKNIQY
12 | TRBV7-9 | ASSLVGFTDTQY
16 | TRBV12-3/TRBV12-4 | ASSDRLAGGSRYNEQF
11 | TRBV29-1 | SVRADRFYEQY
17 | TRBV9 | ASSPGTSGRKSSYNEQF
11 | TRBV6-4 | ASSPARPSPQF
12 | TRBV12-3/TRBV12-4 | ASSTTGRTDMQY
11 | TRBV27 | ASKPTRTGELF